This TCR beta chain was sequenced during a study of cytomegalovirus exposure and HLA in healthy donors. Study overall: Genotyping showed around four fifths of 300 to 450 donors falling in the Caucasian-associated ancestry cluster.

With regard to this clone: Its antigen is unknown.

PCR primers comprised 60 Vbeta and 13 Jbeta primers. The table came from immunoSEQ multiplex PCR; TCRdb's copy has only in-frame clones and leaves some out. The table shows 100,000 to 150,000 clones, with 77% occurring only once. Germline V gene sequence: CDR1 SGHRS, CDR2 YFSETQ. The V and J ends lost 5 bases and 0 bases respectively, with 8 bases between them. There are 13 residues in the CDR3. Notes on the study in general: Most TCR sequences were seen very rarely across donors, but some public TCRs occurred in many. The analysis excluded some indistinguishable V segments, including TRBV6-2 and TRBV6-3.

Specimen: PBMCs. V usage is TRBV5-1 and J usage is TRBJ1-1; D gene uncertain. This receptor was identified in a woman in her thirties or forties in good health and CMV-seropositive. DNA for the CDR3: TGCGCCAGCAGGGCAGATATGAACACTGAAGCTTTCTTT. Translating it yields CASRADMNTEAFF.